This T cell receptor beta chain stems from a study of cytomegalovirus exposure and HLA in healthy donors. As for the study in general: HLA-typed donors were the source of about 85 million unique TCRs held in an early data release. Study-level results: Association with HLA alleles at 0.05 false discovery rate was found for 16,951 TCR beta sequences in a later analysis. TCR sequences were mostly rare, though some public TCRs occurred in many donors.

In the PCR, 60 Vbeta and 13 Jbeta primers were used. Produced via immunoSEQ multiplex PCR; TCRdb's table is partial and in-frame only. The sample shows about 200,000 clones, 82% of them seen only once. A note on this clone: The antigen is not known.

Trimming stripped 3 bases from V and 3 bases from J, with 7 bases between. Germline V lookup: CDR1 SGDLS, CDR2 YYNGEE. The CDR3 runs 14 residues. V and J are TRBV9 and TRBJ2-6; D gene uncertain. This clonotype was sampled from a man in his forties or fifties in good health and CMV-seropositive. Sequencing input: PBMCs. The CDR3 coding sequence is TGTGCCAGCAGCGCTAGTGGTGGGGCCAACGTCCTGACTTTC. It encodes CASSASGGANVLTF.